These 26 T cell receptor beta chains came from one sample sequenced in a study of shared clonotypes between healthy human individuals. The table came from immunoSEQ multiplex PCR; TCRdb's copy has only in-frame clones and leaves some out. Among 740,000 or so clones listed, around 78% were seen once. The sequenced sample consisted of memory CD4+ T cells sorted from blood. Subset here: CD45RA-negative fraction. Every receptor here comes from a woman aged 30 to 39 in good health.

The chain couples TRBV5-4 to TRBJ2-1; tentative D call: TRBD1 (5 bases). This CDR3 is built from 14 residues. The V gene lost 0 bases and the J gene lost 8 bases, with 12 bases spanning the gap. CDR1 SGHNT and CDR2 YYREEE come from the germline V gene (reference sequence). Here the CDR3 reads CASSLVTRVDEQFF. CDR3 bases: TGTGCCAGCAGCTTGGTAACCAGGGTTGATGAGCAGTTCTTC.

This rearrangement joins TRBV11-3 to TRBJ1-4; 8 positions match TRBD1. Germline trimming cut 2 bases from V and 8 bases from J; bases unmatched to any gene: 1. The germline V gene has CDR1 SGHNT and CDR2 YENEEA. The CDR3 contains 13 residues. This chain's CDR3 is CASSLRQGEKLFF. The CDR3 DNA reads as TGTGCCAGCAGCTTACGACAGGGGGAAAAACTGTTTTTT. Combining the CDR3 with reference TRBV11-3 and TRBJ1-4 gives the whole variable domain EAGVVQSPRYKIIEKKQPVAFWCNPISGHNTLYWYLQNLGQGPELLIRYENEEAVDDSQLPKDRFSAERLKGVDSTLKIQPAELGDSAVYLCASSLRQGEKLFFGSGTQLSVL.

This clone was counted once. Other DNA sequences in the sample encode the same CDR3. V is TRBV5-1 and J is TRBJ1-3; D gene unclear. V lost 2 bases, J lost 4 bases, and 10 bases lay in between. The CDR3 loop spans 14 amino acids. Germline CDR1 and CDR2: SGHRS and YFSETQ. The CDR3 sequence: CASSLGTVGNTIYF. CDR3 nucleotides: TGCGCCAGCAGCTTAGGTACAGTCGGAAACACCATATATTTT.

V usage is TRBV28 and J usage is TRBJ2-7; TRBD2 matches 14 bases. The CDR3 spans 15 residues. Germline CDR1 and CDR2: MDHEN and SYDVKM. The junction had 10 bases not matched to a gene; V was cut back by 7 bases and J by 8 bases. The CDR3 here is CASTLKGLAGDQQYF. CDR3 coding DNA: TGTGCCAGCACCCTCAAGGGACTAGCGGGAGATCAGCAGTACTTC. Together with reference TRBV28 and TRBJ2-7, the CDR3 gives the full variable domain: DVKVTQSSRYLVKRTGEKVFLECVQDMDHENMFWYRQDPGLGLRLIYFSYDVKMKEKGDIPEGYSVSREKKERFSLILESASTNQTSMYLCASTLKGLAGDQQYFGPGTRLTVT.

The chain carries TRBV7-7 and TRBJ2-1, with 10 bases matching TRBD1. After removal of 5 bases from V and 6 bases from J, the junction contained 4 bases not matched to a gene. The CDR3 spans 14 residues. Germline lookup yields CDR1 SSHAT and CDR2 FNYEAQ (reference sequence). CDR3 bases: TGTGCCAGCAGCACCGGGACAGGGGTCAATGAGCAGTTCTTC. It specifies CASSTGTGVNEQFF. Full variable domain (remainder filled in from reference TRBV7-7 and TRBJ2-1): GAGVSQSPRYKVTKRGQDVTLRCDPISSHATLYWYQQALGQGPEFLTYFNYEAQPDKSGLPSDRFSAERPEGSISTLTIQRTEQRDSAMYRCASSTGTGVNEQFFGPGTRLTVL.

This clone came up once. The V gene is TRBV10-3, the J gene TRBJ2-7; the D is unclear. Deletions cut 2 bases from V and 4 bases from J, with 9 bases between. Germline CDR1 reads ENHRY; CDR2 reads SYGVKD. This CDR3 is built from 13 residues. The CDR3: CAISETSPYEQYF. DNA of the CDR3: TGTGCCATCAGTGAGACGAGTCCTTACGAGCAGTACTTC.

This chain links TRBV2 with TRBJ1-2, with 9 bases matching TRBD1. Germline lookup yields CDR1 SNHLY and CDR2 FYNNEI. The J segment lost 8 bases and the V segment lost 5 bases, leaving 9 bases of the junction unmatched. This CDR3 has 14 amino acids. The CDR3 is CASSPTGGPPGYTF. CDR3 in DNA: TGTGCCAGCAGTCCTACAGGGGGCCCTCCCGGCTACACCTTC.

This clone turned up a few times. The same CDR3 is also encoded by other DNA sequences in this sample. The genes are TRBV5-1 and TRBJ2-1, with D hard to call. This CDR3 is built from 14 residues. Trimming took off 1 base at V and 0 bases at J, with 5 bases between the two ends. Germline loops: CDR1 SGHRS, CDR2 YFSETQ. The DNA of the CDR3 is TGCGCCAGCAGCTTGTCGTCCTCCTACAATGAGCAGTTCTTC. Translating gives CASSLSSSYNEQFF.

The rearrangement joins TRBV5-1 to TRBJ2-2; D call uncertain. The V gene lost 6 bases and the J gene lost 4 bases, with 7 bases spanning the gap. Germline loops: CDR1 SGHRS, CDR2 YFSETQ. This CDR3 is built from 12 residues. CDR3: CASTLTTGELFF. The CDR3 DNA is TGCGCCAGCACTTTGACCACCGGGGAGCTGTTTTTT.

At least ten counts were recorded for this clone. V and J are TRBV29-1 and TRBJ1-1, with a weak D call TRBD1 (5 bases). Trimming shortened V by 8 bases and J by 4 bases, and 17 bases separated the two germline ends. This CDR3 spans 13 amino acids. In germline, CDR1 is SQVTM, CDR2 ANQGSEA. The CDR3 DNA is TGCAGCTCCGAAGGGGAACTTGCCACTGAAGCTTTCTTT. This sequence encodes CSSEGELATEAFF.

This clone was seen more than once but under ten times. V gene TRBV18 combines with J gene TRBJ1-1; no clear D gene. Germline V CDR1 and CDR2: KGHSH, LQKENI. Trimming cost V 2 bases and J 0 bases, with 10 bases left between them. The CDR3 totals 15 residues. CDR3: CASSPTQSVNTEAFF. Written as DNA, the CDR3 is TGTGCCAGCTCACCAACTCAGAGTGTGAACACTGAAGCTTTCTTT.

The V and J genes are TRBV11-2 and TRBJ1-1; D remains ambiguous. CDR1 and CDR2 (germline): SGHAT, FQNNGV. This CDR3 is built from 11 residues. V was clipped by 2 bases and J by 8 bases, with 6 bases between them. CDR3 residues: CASSLQVEAFF. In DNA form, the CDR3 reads TGTGCCAGCAGCTTACAGGTAGAAGCTTTCTTT. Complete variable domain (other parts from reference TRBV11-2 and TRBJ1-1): EAGVAQSPRYKIIEKRQSVAFWCNPISGHATLYWYQQILGQGPKLLIQFQNNGVVDDSQLPKDRFSAERLKGVDSTLKIQPAKLEDSAVYLCASSLQVEAFFGQGTRLTVV.

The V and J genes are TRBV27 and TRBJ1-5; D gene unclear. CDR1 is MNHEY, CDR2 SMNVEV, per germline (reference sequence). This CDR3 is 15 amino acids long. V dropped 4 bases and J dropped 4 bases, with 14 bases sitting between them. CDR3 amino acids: CASSSRGLLNQPQHF. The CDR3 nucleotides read TGTGCCAGCAGTTCGCGCGGCCTATTAAATCAGCCCCAGCATTTT.

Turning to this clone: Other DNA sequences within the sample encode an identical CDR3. The CDR3 protein is CASSAPTGNTEAFF. DNA for the CDR3: TGTGCCAGTAGTGCCCCGACAGGGAACACTGAAGCTTTCTTT. The rearrangement joins TRBV19 to TRBJ1-1; perhaps TRBD1 as D (6 bases). The germline CDR1 and CDR2 sequences are LNHDA and SQIVND (reference sequence). The CDR3 consists of 14 residues. Trimming left V 5 bases short and J 1 base short, with 11 bases between.

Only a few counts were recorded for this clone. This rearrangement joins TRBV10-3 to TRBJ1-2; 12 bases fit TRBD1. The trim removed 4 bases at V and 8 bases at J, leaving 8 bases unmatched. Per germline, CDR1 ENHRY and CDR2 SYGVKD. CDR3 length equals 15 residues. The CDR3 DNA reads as TGTGCCATCAGTGGTCGGGACAGGGGGCCTTTAGGCTACACCTTC. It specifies CAISGRDRGPLGYTF.

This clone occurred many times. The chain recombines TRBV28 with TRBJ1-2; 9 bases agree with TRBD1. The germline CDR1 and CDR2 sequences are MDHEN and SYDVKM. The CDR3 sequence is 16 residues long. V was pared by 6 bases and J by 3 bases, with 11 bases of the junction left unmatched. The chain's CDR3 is CASRPPPGTGYYGYTF. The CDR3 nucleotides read TGTGCCAGCAGACCCCCCCCCGGGACAGGGTACTATGGCTACACCTTC.

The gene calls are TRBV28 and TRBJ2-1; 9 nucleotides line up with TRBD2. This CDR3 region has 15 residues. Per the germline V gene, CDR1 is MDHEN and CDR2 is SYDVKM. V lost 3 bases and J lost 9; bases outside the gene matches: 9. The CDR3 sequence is CASSFGSGSVGEQFF. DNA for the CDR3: TGTGCCAGCAGTTTTGGTAGCGGGAGTGTGGGTGAGCAGTTCTTC.

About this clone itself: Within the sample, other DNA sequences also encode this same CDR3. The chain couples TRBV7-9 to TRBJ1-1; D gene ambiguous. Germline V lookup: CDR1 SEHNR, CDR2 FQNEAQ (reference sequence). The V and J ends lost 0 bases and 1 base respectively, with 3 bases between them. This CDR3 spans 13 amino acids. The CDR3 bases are TGTGCCAGCAGCTTAGCTGGGAACACTGAAGCTTTCTTT. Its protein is CASSLAGNTEAFF.

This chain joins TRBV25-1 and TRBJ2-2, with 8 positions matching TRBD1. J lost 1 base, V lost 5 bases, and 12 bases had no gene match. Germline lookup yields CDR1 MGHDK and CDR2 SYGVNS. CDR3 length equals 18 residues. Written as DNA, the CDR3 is TGTGCCAGCAGTAGGGCACAGGGGGAATGGGGGAACACCGGGGAGCTGTTTTTT. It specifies CASSRAQGEWGNTGELFF.

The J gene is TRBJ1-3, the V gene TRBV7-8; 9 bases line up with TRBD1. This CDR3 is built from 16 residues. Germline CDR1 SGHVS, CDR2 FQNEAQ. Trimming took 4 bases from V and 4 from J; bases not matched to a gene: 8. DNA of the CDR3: TGTGCCAGCAGCTCGAGGACAGGGGCGAAAGGAAACACCATATATTTT. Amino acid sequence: CASSSRTGAKGNTIYF.

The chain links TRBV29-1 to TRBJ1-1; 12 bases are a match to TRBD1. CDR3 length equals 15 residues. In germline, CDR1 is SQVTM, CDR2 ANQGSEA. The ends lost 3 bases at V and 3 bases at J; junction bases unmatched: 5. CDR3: CSVEGTGGSDTEAFF. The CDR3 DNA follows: TGCAGCGTTGAGGGGACAGGGGGCTCGGACACTGAAGCTTTCTTT.

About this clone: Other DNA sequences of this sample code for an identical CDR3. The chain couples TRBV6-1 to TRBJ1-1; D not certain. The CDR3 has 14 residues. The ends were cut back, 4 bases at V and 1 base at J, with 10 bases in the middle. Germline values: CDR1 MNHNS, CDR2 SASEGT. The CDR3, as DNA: TGTGCCAGCAGTGGGAGAGGTGGGAACACTGAAGCTTTCTTT. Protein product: CASSGRGGNTEAFF.

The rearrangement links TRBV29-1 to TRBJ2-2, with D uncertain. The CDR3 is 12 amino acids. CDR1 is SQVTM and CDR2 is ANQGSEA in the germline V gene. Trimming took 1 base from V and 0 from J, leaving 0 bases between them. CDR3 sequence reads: CSVEANTGELFF. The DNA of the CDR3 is TGCAGCGTTGAAGCGAACACCGGGGAGCTGTTTTTT.

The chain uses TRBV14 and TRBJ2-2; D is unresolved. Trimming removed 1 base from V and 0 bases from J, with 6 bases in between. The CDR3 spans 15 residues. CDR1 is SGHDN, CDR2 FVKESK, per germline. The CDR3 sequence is CASSQVAANTGELFF. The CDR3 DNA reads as TGTGCCAGCAGCCAAGTGGCAGCGAACACCGGGGAGCTGTTTTTT.

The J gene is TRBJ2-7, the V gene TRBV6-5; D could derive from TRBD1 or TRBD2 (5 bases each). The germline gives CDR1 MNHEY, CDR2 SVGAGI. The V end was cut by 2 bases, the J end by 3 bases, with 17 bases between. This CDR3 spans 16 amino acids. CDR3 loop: CASSYVGGTGDYEQYF. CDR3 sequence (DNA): TGTGCCAGCAGTTACGTAGGTGGGACCGGCGACTACGAGCAGTACTTC.

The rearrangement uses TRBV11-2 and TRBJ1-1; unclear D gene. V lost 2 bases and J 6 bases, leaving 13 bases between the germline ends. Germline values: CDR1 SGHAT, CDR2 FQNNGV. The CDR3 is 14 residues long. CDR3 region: CASSLLRQSPEAFF. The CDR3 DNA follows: TGTGCCAGCAGCTTACTTCGTCAATCCCCTGAAGCTTTCTTT.